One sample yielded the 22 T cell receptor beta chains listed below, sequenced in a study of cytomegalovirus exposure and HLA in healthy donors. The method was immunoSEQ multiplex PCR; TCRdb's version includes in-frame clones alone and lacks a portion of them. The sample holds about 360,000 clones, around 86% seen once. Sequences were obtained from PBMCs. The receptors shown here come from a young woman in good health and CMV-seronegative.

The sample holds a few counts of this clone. The CDR3 is CASSLVRGNQPQHF. As DNA, the CDR3 is TGTGCCAGCAGTTTGGTAAGAGGCAATCAGCCCCAGCATTTT. The chain is built from TRBV27 and TRBJ1-5; D unresolved. Germline V gene data show CDR1 as MNHEY and CDR2 as SMNVEV (reference sequence). The germline V and J ends were trimmed by 3 bases and 2 bases, with 8 bases remaining between them. The CDR3 has 14 amino acids.

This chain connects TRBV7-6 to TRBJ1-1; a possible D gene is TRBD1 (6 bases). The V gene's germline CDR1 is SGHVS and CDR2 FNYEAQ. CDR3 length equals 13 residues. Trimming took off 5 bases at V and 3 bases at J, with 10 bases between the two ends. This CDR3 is CASSEQGYTEAFF. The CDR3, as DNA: TGTGCCAGCAGCGAACAGGGATACACTGAAGCTTTCTTT.

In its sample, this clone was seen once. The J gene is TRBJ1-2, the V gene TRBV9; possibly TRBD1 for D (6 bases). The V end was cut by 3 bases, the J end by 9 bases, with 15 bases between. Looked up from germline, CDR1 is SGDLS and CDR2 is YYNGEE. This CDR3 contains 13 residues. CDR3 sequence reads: CASSAGYRVRYTF. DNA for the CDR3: TGTGCCAGCAGCGCTGGGTACAGGGTTCGCTACACCTTC.

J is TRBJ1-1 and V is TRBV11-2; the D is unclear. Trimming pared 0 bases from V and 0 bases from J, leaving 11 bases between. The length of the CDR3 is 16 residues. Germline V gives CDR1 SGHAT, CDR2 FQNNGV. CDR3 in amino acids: CASSLDVRHLNTEAFF. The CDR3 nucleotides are TGTGCCAGCAGCTTAGATGTTAGACACTTGAACACTGAAGCTTTCTTT.

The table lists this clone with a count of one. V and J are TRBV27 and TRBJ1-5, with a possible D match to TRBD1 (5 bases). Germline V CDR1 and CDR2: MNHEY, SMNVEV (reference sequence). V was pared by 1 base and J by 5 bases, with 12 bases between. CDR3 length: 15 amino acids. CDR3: CASSLWSGEDQPQHF. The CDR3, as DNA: TGTGCCAGCAGTTTATGGTCGGGGGAGGATCAGCCCCAGCATTTT.

In DNA form, the CDR3 reads TGCGCCAGCAGCACCAGGACTAGCGGGGGGGAGTACCAAGAGACCCAGTACTTC. It specifies CASSTRTSGGEYQETQYF. The V and J genes are TRBV5-1 and TRBJ2-5; TRBD2 aligns across 15 bases. The germline CDR1 and CDR2 sequences are SGHRS and YFSETQ. The trim removed 4 bases at V and 0 bases at J, leaving 7 bases unmatched. The CDR3 is 18 residues long.

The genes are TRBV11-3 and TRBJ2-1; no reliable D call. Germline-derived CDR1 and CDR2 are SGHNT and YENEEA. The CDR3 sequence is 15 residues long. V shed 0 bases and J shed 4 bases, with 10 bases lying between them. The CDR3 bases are TGTGCCAGCAGCTTAGATCAAGTCGGTTACAATGAGCAGTTCTTC. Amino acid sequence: CASSLDQVGYNEQFF.

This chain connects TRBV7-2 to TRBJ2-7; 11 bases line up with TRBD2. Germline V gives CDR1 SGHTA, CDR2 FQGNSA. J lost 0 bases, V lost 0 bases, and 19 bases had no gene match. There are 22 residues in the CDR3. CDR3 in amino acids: CASSLAKGWQISGRVFSYEQYF. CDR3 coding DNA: TGTGCCAGCAGCTTAGCGAAAGGTTGGCAAATTAGCGGGAGGGTATTCTCCTACGAGCAGTACTTC.

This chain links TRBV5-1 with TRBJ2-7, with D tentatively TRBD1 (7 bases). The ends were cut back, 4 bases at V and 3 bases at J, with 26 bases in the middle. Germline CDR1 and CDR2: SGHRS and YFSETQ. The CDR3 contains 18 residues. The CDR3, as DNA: TGCGCCAGCAGCAGCCTGGCCAGCGACCAGGGGGGAATCTACGAGCAGTACTTC. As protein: CASSSLASDQGGIYEQYF.

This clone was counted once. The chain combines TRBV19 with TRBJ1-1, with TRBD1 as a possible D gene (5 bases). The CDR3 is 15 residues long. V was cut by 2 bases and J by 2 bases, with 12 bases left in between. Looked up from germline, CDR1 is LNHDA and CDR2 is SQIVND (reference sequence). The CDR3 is CASSIQGYTNTEAFF. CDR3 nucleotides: TGTGCCAGTAGTATACAGGGTTATACTAACACTGAAGCTTTCTTT.

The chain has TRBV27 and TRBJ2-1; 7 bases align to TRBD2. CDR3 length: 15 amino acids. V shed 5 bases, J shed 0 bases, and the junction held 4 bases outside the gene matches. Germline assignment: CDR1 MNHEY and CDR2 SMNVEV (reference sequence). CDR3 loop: CASSKLATSYNEQFF. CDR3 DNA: TGTGCCAGCAGTAAACTAGCGACCTCCTACAATGAGCAGTTCTTC.

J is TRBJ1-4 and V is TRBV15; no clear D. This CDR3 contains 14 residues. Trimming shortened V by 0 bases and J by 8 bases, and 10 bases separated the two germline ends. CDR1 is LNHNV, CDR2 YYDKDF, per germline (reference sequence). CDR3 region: CATSRDSRAEKLFF. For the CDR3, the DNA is TGTGCCACCAGCAGAGATTCGAGGGCGGAAAAACTGTTTTTT.

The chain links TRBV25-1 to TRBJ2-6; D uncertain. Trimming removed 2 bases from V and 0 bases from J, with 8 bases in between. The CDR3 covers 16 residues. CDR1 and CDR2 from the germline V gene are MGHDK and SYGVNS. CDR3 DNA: TGTGCCAGCAGTGAAGGTTGGAGCTCTGGGGCCAACGTCCTGACTTTC. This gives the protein CASSEGWSSGANVLTF.

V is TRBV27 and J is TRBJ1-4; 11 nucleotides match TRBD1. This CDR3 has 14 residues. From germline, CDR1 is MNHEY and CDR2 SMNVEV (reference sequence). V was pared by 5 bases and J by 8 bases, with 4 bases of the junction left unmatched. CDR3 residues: CASSPGTGGEKLFF. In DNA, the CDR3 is TGTGCCAGCAGTCCCGGGACAGGGGGGGAAAAACTGTTTTTT.

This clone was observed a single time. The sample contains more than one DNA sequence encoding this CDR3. The CDR3 here is CASSPGLAAQETQYF. CDR3 DNA: TGTGCCAGCAGTCCGGGACTAGCGGCTCAAGAGACCCAGTACTTC. The gene calls are TRBV27 and TRBJ2-5; 11 positions match TRBD2. Germline V lookup: CDR1 MNHEY, CDR2 SMNVEV (reference sequence). Trimming took 5 bases from V and 2 from J; bases not matched to a gene: 4. The CDR3 covers 15 residues.

As DNA, the CDR3 is TGTGCCAGCACCCTGGGAGGGAATTCGAAGACCCAGTACTTC. Encoded protein: CASTLGGNSKTQYF. J is TRBJ2-5 and V is TRBV6-5; 7 bases map to TRBD2. From germline, CDR1 is MNHEY and CDR2 SVGAGI. The CDR3 runs 14 residues. Losses at the gene ends were 7 bases for V and 6 bases for J; bases not matched to a gene: 11.

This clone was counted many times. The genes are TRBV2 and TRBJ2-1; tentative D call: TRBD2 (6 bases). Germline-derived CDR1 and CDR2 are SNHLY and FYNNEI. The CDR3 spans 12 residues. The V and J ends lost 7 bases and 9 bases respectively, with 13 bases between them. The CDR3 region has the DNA TGTGCCAGCACCCCAGCGGGTGGTGAGCAGTTCTTC. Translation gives CASTPAGGEQFF.

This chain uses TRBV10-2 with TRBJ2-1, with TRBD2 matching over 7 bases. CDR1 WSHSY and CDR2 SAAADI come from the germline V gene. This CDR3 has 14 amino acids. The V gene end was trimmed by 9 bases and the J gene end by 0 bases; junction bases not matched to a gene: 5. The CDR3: CASERDSSYNEQFF. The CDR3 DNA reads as TGCGCCAGTGAGCGGGATAGCTCCTACAATGAGCAGTTCTTC.

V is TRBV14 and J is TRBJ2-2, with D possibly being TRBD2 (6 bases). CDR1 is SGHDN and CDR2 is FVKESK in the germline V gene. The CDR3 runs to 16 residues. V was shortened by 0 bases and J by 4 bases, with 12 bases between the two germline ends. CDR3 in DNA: TGTGCCAGCAGCCAAGAGGAGGGTTGGAGCACCGGGGAGCTGTTTTTT. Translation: CASSQEEGWSTGELFF.

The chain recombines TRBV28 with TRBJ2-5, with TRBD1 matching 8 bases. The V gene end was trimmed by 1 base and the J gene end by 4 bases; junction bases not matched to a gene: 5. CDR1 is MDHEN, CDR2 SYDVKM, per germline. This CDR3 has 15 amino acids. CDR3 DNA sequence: TGTGCCAGCAGTTTATTCCAGGGGGCATTAGAGACCCAGTACTTC. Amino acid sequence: CASSLFQGALETQYF.

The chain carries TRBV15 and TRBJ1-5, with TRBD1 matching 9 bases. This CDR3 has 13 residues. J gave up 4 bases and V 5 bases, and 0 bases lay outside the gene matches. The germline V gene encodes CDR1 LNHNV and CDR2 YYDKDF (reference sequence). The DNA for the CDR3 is TGTGCCACCAGCGGGACAGGGAATCAGCCCCAGCATTTT. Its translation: CATSGTGNQPQHF. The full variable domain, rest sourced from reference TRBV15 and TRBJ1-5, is DAMVIQNPRYQVTQFGKPVTLSCSQTLNHNVMYWYQQKSSQAPKLLFHYYDKDFNNEADTPDNFQSRRPNTSFCFLDIRSPGLGDTAMYLCATSGTGNQPQHFGDGTRLSIL.

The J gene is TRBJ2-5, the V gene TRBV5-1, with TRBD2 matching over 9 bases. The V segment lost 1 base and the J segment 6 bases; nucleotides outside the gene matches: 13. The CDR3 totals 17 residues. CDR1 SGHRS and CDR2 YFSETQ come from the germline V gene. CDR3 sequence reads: CASSLQGGGARSKTQYF. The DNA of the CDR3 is TGCGCCAGCAGCTTGCAGGGCGGGGGGGCCCGATCGAAGACCCAGTACTTC.